Included here is one T cell receptor beta chain sequence, with context. As yet, its antigen is unknown. V was pared by 7 bases and J by 2 bases, with 11 bases between. CDR3 length equals 13 residues. Germline values: CDR1 MNHNS, CDR2 SASEGT. This sample is drawn from a study of identical twins. Study-level points and caveats: Analyses based on zero insertions could be partly confounded by invariant MAIT and iNKT cells.

A single record per CDR3 protein comes from TCRdb applying MiXCR to the 5' RACE reads. The repertoire holds fewer than 900,000 distinct CDR3 sequences, with roughly 20% as singletons. These records were also assigned to another study, of T cells expressing NK-cell markers. Turning to that study: It was sorted CD3+CD56-NKG2C+, CD3+CD56+NKG2C- and CD3+CD56+NKG2C+ T cells that provided the TCR beta repertoires. Dominant NKG2C+ clonotypes were found to form about 1.0-7.5% of CD8+ T cells in 5 or 6 donors. Certain NKG2C+ T cell clones were expanded, and their HCMV specificity remained unclear.

The gene calls are TRBV6-1 and TRBJ1-2, with D tentatively TRBD1 (5 bases). The origin of this receptor is a woman aged 18-29 years in good health. Material for sequencing was PBMCs. In DNA, the CDR3 is TGTGCCAGCATAGGGACTCCCAACTATGGCTACACCTTC. Amino acids: CASIGTPNYGYTF.